These 20 T cell receptor beta chains were sequenced from one sample in a study of control samples from healthy donors and cancer patients. Generated by immunoSEQ multiplex PCR, the TCRdb table keeps only in-frame clones and is missing some. The sample lists about 95,000 clones, about 87% seen once, with approximately 15% in the top ten. What was sequenced was blood. The receptors here all came from a woman in her seventies in good health.

The CDR3 nucleotides are TGTGCCAGCAGCCCCCGACTAGCGGGAGGCAATGAGCAGTTCTTC. This sequence encodes CASSPRLAGGNEQFF. The chain employs TRBV3-1 (or the pseudogene TRBV3-2) and TRBJ2-1; 13 bases are shared with TRBD2. V was pared by 4 bases and J by 6 bases, with 3 bases of the junction left unmatched. Germline loops: CDR1 LGHDT, CDR2 YNNKEL (reference sequence). CDR3 length: 15 residues.

The rearrangement uses TRBV5-4 and TRBJ2-3; either TRBD1 or TRBD2 may fit D (5 bases each). Deletions cut 4 bases from V and 1 base from J, with 19 bases between. Germline V gene sequence: CDR1 SGHNT, CDR2 YYREEE (reference sequence). This CDR3 is built from 17 residues. CDR3 in amino acids: CASSPGPKRNRTDTQYF. The DNA of the CDR3 is TGTGCCAGCAGCCCGGGGCCTAAGCGAAACCGCACAGATACGCAGTATTTT.

J is TRBJ1-1 and V is TRBV5-6; D gene uncertain. Looked up from germline, CDR1 is SGHDT and CDR2 is YYEEEE. V lost 4 bases and J 4 bases, leaving 8 bases between the germline ends. CDR3 length: 12 amino acids. CDR3 region: CASSLGSTEAFF. The CDR3, as DNA: TGTGCCAGCAGCCTAGGATCCACTGAAGCTTTCTTT.

This clone was recorded a few times. The V and J genes are TRBV7-9 and TRBJ1-5, with D unclear. The CDR3 is 13 residues long. CDR1 and CDR2 (germline): SEHNR, FQNEAQ (reference sequence). V lost 5 bases and J 6 bases, leaving 11 bases between the germline ends. The CDR3 protein is CASSLNEVQPQHF. The DNA for the CDR3 is TGTGCCAGCAGCCTCAATGAGGTTCAGCCCCAGCATTTT.

Only one count was recorded for this clone. The CDR3 DNA is TGTGCCAGCAGTGGGACCCGAGGCCCTAATTCACCCCTCCACTTT. It translates to CASSGTRGPNSPLHF. The chain links TRBV25-1 to TRBJ1-6; D gene uncertain. In germline, CDR1 is MGHDK, CDR2 SYGVNS. Deletions cut 4 bases from V and 6 bases from J, with 13 bases between. The length of the CDR3 is 15 residues.

The rearrangement joins TRBV4-3 to TRBJ2-1, with 10 bases matching TRBD1. Germline trimming cut 1 base from V and 3 bases from J; bases unmatched to any gene: 3. This CDR3 region has 16 residues. Germline V CDR1 and CDR2: LGHNA, YSLEER. The CDR3 coding sequence is TGCGCCAGCAGCCAAGCCGGGACAGGGGACTACAATGAGCAGTTCTTC. This encodes CASSQAGTGDYNEQFF.

This chain connects TRBV19 to TRBJ1-6, with D unclear. CDR1 and CDR2 (germline): LNHDA, SQIVND (reference sequence). The length of the CDR3 is 15 residues. V gave up 2 bases and J gave up 8 bases, with 13 bases separating them. CDR3 residues: CASSIQATKDSPLHF. DNA of the CDR3: TGTGCCAGTAGTATACAGGCTACGAAGGATTCACCCCTCCACTTT.

To note about this clone: In the same sample, other DNA sequences code for this CDR3. The rearrangement joins TRBV18 to TRBJ1-5; TRBD1 matches at 8 bases. Germline V lookup: CDR1 KGHSH, CDR2 LQKENI. The CDR3 is 14 amino acids. V trimming: 3 bases; J trimming: 5 bases; junction bases outside the gene matches: 3. CDR3 coding DNA: TGTGCCAGCTCACCTACAGGGGGAGATCAGCCCCAGCATTTT. It specifies CASSPTGGDQPQHF.

The V gene is TRBV2, the J gene TRBJ2-1; 11 bases match TRBD2. Germline values: CDR1 SNHLY, CDR2 FYNNEI. The CDR3 length is 17 residues. V gave up 7 bases and J gave up 7 bases; unmatched junction bases: 15. CDR3 loop: CASKTSGALSSVNEQFF. The CDR3 bases are TGTGCCAGCAAGACTAGCGGGGCGCTCTCGTCCGTAAATGAGCAGTTCTTC.

The chain has TRBV9 and TRBJ1-4; D remains ambiguous. CDR1 SGDLS and CDR2 YYNGEE come from the germline V gene. V shed 3 bases and J shed 7 bases, with 10 bases lying between them. The CDR3 sequence is 13 residues long. In DNA form, the CDR3 reads TGTGCCAGCAGCGGGGAGTGGAGTGAAAAACTGTTTTTT. It yields the protein CASSGEWSEKLFF.

The gene calls are TRBV7-8 and TRBJ1-4, with a weak D call TRBD1 (5 bases). The CDR3 is 16 residues long. Germline assignment: CDR1 SGHVS and CDR2 FQNEAQ. V was clipped by 4 bases and J by 3 bases, with 15 bases between them. The CDR3 loop reads CASSSTGGVPNEKLFF. In DNA, the CDR3 is TGTGCCAGCAGCTCCACCGGGGGGGTCCCTAATGAAAAACTGTTTTTT.

This chain links TRBV10-2 with TRBJ2-1, with D hard to call. The CDR3 totals 12 residues. Trimming stripped 4 bases from V and 8 bases from J, with 9 bases between. The germline V gene encodes CDR1 WSHSY and CDR2 SAAADI. CDR3 DNA sequence: TGCGCCAGCAGTGGGTCCGGCGATGAGCAGTTCTTC. It yields the protein CASSGSGDEQFF.

The chain uses TRBV9 and TRBJ2-1; a possible D gene is TRBD2 (7 bases). V lost 0 bases, J lost 9 bases, and 19 bases lay in between. Germline lookup yields CDR1 SGDLS and CDR2 YYNGEE. CDR3 length: 16 residues. As DNA, the CDR3 is TGTGCCAGCAGCGTAGCTACAAGGGGGGGCCTACGTGAGCAGTTCTTC. It translates to CASSVATRGGLREQFF.

The sample holds one count of this clone. V is TRBV10-1 and J is TRBJ2-2; D not resolved. Germline V gene lookup returns CDR1 WNHNN and CDR2 SYGVQD (reference sequence). The CDR3 consists of 14 residues. V lost 1 base and J lost 0, with 3 bases in between. CDR3 amino acids: CASSEWANTGELFF. The CDR3 DNA sequence: TGCGCCAGCAGTGAGTGGGCGAACACCGGGGAGCTGTTTTTT.

This chain joins TRBV27 and TRBJ2-5, with TRBD2 identical over 8 bases. Losses at the gene ends were 2 bases for V and 13 bases for J; bases not matched to a gene: 15. The germline V gene has CDR1 MNHEY and CDR2 SMNVEV (reference sequence). The CDR3 is 15 residues long. For the CDR3, the DNA is TGTGCCAGCAGTTTAAAGGGGGGTAGCGGGGTAAAGACGTACTTC. Encoded protein: CASSLKGGSGVKTYF.

This chain joins TRBV30 and TRBJ2-5; D uncertain. The germline gives CDR1 GTSNPN, CDR2 SVGIG (reference sequence). This CDR3 spans 14 amino acids. V lost 1 base and J 2 bases, leaving 11 bases between the germline ends. The CDR3 spells CAWSGRLGQETQYF. CDR3 bases: TGTGCCTGGAGTGGCAGGCTGGGACAAGAGACCCAGTACTTC.

This chain uses TRBV6-1 with TRBJ1-5; 7 bases are shared with TRBD1. CDR3 length equals 16 residues. Germline CDR1 MNHNS, CDR2 SASEGT. V shed 4 bases, J shed 9 bases, and the junction held 15 bases outside the gene matches. The CDR3 region has the DNA TGTGCCAGCAGTGCCGAGGGACAGCTCTCAGTCGGGCCCCAGCATTTT. This translates into CASSAEGQLSVGPQHF.

This chain connects TRBV4-3 to TRBJ1-2; D gene uncertain. The CDR3 totals 16 residues. V was clipped by 3 bases and J by 2 bases, with 16 bases between them. CDR1 and CDR2 from the germline V gene are LGHNA and YSLEER. The CDR3 nucleotides are TGCGCCAGCAGCCATGTAGCCTCAACCGGGAACTATGGCTACACCTTC. Encoded protein: CASSHVASTGNYGYTF.

The V and J genes are TRBV6-5 and TRBJ2-2; 8 positions match TRBD1. The J segment lost 4 bases and the V segment lost 2 bases, leaving 3 bases of the junction unmatched. The CDR3 length is 15 residues. Germline V gene lookup returns CDR1 MNHEY and CDR2 SVGAGI. The DNA for the CDR3 is TGTGCCAGCAGTTACGGACAGGGTATCACCGGGGAGCTGTTTTTT. Protein sequence: CASSYGQGITGELFF.

In this sample, this clone is medium-sized. The chain combines TRBV7-9 with TRBJ2-1; D possibly matches TRBD1 or TRBD2 (5 bases each). The length of the CDR3 is 19 residues. CDR1 is SEHNR and CDR2 is FQNEAQ in the germline V gene (reference sequence). V lost 5 bases, J lost 0 bases, and 23 bases lay in between. DNA of the CDR3: TGTGCCAGCAGCCAGCCCTCCTCACCGGGACGTCGCTCCTACAATGAGCAGTTCTTC. It translates to CASSQPSSPGRRSYNEQFF.